This T cell receptor beta chain was retrieved from a study of preoperative IRX-2 immunotherapy in early breast cancer (dated by TCRdb to the late 2010s). From the germline V gene (reference sequence), CDR1 is LNHDA and CDR2 is SQIVND. Inclusive of the bounding cysteine and phenylalanine, the CDR3 is 17 residues long. The kept DNA is CDR3 alone, 51 bases in frame from the first base. V is pared back by 5 bases and J by 4 bases, with 20 bases lying between the germline termini. Remarks on this clone: Its cognate antigen has yet to be identified. The record has no base qualities; no much larger clone is one base away.

The treatment or condition label, read with the paper, signifies: preoperative locoregional IRX-2 cytokine immunotherapy. The samples were obtained from a phase Ib study that tested preoperative, locoregional IRX-2 cytokine immunotherapy designed to prime immune responses. Patients with early-stage breast cancer who were given IRX-2 before surgery served as donors. The library came from the immunoSEQ multiplex PCR assay. TCRdb holds this immuneACCESS table with in-frame rearrangements only. Some clones are missing; in checked studies, unresolved V genes explain under half, and the rest has no known cause. The sample table shows around 43,000 clones, and about 80% are seen once. The top ten clones comprise approximately 1.1% of the sample.

This TCR came from a human donor with breast cancer. Specimen: tumor tissue, collected after IRX-2 immunotherapy. The chain was built from TRBV19 and TRBJ2-2; TRBD1 is a weak D gene call, 5 bases matching. The CDR3 has the sequence CASSADLGRVITGELFF. The DNA sequence follows: TGTGCCAGTAGTGCAGATCTTGGCAGGGTTATCACCGGGGAGCTGTTTTTT.